This T cell receptor (beta chain) was captured in a study of OX40 agonist ivuxolimab in advanced cancers. Study background: Each dose-escalation patient presented with hepatocellular carcinoma, melanoma, renal cell or head and neck cancer.

Data came from immunoSEQ multiplex PCR; TCRdb stores just in-frame clones and leaves some out. The sample lists 100,000 or so clones, around 93% occurring once. This CDR3 has 15 residues. CDR1 and CDR2 from the germline V gene are LGHNA and YSLEER. Trimming pared 1 base from V and 0 bases from J, leaving 4 bases between. In this sample, this clone turned up once. The antigen is undetermined. With baseline, cycle 4 day 1, and cycle 7 day 1 as timepoints, blood was sampled. Study-level findings and limits: The antigen specificity of the peripheral T cells (those that were expanded) was not determined. Among the least clonally expanded were partial responders at 0.1-3.0 mg/kg.

This TCR was sampled from an adult with an advanced solid tumor such as melanoma, head and neck, liver or kidney cancer. The chain is built from TRBV4-3 and TRBJ2-6; D not resolved. Sequenced material: CD4+ or CD8+ T cells sorted from blood, taken in a trial of the OX40 agonist ivuxolimab. This CDR3 is CASSQGYSGANVLTF. The DNA of the CDR3 is TGCGCCAGCAGCCAAGGGTACTCTGGGGCCAACGTCCTGACTTTC.